This entry concerns a single TCR beta chain. Its antigen is as yet unknown. The data stem from a study of OX40 agonist ivuxolimab in advanced cancers. For the study at large: Intravenous ivuxolimab was administered to patients every 2 weeks at 0.01 to 10 mg/kg. The study's findings and limits: On average, a greater number of expanded clones characterised CD8+ T cells relative to CD4+.

The assay was immunoSEQ multiplex PCR, and TCRdb's table has in-frame clones only and misses some. The profile covers under 75,000 clones, with 86% appearing a single time and over 2% taken by the ten largest. The starting material was CD4+ or CD8+ T cells sorted from blood, obtained in a trial of the OX40 agonist ivuxolimab. The receptor was isolated from an adult with an advanced solid tumor such as melanoma, head and neck, liver or kidney cancer.

The CDR3 sequence is CASSIDSFLSEAFF. The CDR3 DNA is TGTGCCAGTAGTATTGACAGTTTCCTCTCTGAAGCTTTCTTT. This chain connects TRBV19 to TRBJ1-1; D may be TRBD1 (5 bases). The CDR3 is made up of 14 amino acids. The germline V gene encodes CDR1 LNHDA and CDR2 SQIVND (reference sequence). The V end was cut by 3 bases, the J end by 6 bases, with 14 bases between.